The 3 T cell receptor beta chains given below trace back to one sample, sequenced in a study of control samples from healthy donors and cancer patients. The table came from immunoSEQ multiplex PCR; TCRdb's copy has only in-frame clones and leaves some out. The sample records some 210,000 clones, about 89% being singletons. The specimen was blood. The receptors here all came from a man under 40 in good health.

V usage is TRBV6-1 and J usage is TRBJ2-7; 9 bases line up with TRBD1. Germline CDR1 is MNHNS and CDR2 is SASEGT. The CDR3 extends over 17 amino acids. V trimming: 1 base; J trimming: 4 bases; junction bases outside the gene matches: 11. The CDR3: CASSEGGGQGNSYEQYF. The DNA of the CDR3 is TGTGCCAGCAGTGAAGGTGGGGGACAGGGCAATTCTTACGAGCAGTACTTC.

The chain uses TRBV5-1 and TRBJ1-3; possibly TRBD1 for D (6 bases). V lost 0 bases, J lost 0 bases, and 10 bases lay in between. The CDR3 spans 16 residues. Germline V gene lookup returns CDR1 SGHRS and CDR2 YFSETQ. Here the CDR3 DNA reads TGCGCCAGCAGCTTGGCAGGGGCCAGCTCTGGAAACACCATATATTTT. Translation: CASSLAGASSGNTIYF.

This chain links TRBV30 with TRBJ2-7; 8 bases are shared with TRBD2. The V segment lost 0 bases and the J segment 2 bases; nucleotides outside the gene matches: 9. The CDR3 consists of 16 residues. Per the germline V gene, CDR1 is GTSNPN and CDR2 is SVGIG (reference sequence). This CDR3 reads CAWSVKMLGLAYEQYF. The DNA for the CDR3 is TGTGCCTGGAGTGTTAAGATGTTGGGACTAGCCTACGAGCAGTACTTC.